This TCR beta chain comes out of a study of technical replicates of blood from several donors. Using immunoSEQ multiplex PCR, the repertoire was profiled, and TCRdb retains in-frame clones only, with some absent. Here the sample spans more than 70,000 clones, 90% to 98% being singletons. The CDR3 has 15 residues. V dropped 0 bases and J dropped 10; count of bases not matched to a gene: 8. Germline V gene lookup returns CDR1 SGDLS and CDR2 YYNGEE. Sequenced input: T cells isolated from PBMCs. The chain employs TRBV9 and TRBJ2-1; TRBD2 matches at 9 bases. This TCR was recovered from a human donor in good health. This chain's CDR3 is CASSVGLADLLEQFF. CDR3 coding DNA: TGTGCCAGCAGCGTAGGACTAGCGGACCTCTTAGAGCAGTTCTTC.